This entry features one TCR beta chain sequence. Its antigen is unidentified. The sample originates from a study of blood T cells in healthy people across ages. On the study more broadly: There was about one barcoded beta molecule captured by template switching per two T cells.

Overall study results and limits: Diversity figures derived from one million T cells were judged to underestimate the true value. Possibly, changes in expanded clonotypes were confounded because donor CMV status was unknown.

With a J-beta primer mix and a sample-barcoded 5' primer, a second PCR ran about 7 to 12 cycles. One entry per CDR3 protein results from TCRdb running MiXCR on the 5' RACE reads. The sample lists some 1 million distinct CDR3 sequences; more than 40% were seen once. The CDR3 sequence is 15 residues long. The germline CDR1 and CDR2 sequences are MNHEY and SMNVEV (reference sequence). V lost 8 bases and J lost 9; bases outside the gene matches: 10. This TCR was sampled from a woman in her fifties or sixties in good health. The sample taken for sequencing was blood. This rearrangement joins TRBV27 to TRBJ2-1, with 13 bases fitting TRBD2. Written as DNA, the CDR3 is TGTGCCAGCCGAGAGAGGACTAGCGGGAGTTTTGAGCAGTTCTTC. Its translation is CASRERTSGSFEQFF.